This section outlines one T cell receptor (beta chain) sequence together with its context. It lacks a known antigen. Per-base qualities were not stored, and no clone one base away is much larger. The CDR3 starts with the cysteine, ends with the phenylalanine, and has 13 residues. Only the CDR3 portion is preserved as DNA: 39 bases, with reading frame beginning at the first base. Based on the germline V gene, the CDR1 and CDR2 sequences are MDHEN and SYDVKM. The germline V and J ends show losses of 6 bases and 4 bases respectively, and no gene match explains 3 bases of the junction. This sample is part of a study of blood T cell repertoires in COVID-19 (dated by TCRdb to the early 2020s). Regarding the study in general: The collaborator samples originated in the United States, Italy and Spain and spanned the acute and convalescent phases of COVID-19. Where available, HLA class I and class II types were obtained from metadata supplied by the sample provider rather than from assay-based typing. The dataset comprised deeply sampled blood TCRbeta repertoires from subjects exposed to, actively infected with, or recovered from COVID-19. The material from the prospective study consisted of cDNA or gDNA derived from T cells, B-cell-depleted T cells, or PBMCs. The samples were drawn from two sources: the first 160 participants of the ongoing ImmuneRACE study, and 1,200 or so subjects contributed by 6 global collaborators. The repertoires were released in a freely available public database meant as a resource for research on the immune response to SARS-CoV-2. Sample metadata almost always included a de-identified subject ID, COVID-19 status, age in years and sex. Study-level results and caveats: The quantity of clinical and demographic metadata differed by source and by participant and was supplied without curation.

TCRbeta CDR3 regions were amplified from genomic DNA using the immunoSEQ Assay, a bias-controlled multiplex PCR. As for how the authors treated the data: The number of nucleated cells in each sample was estimated by amplification of reference gene primers within the assay. Sequence reads were collapsed and filtered to measure the absolute abundance of every unique TCRbeta CDR3 rearrangement. For each sample, productive Simpson clonality was calculated by taking the square root of Simpson's diversity index across productive rearrangements. The table was pulled from immuneACCESS by TCRdb, which kept in-frame rearrangements only. Such tables lose some clones; where checked, under half of the loss comes from unresolved V genes, and the rest has no known cause. V and J calls and clone size are those listed in that table; D and trimming were worked out from the DNA. For this sample the table gives about 260,000 clones, of which around 83% were detected only once. The ten largest clones capture more than 1.5% of the sample.

Samples from volunteer blood donors who had recovered from COVID-19 were contributed by a second Seattle source. Each collaborating institution followed its own protocols to collect whole blood in K2EDTA tubes. For TCRbeta analysis, collaborator samples were shipped as frozen whole blood, as isolated PBMCs, or as DNA extracted from either sample type. The chain couples TRBV28 to TRBJ2-1, and TRBD1 matches 7 of the central bases. The sequencing sample was made of peripheral blood. This clonotype was obtained from a woman aged 40-49 years who had recovered from COVID-19. The DNA sequence is TGTGCCAGCAGGAGGGACAGTTACAATGAGCAGTTCTTC. It translates as CASRRDSYNEQFF.